The subject of this entry is one T cell receptor beta chain. This entry belongs to a study of response to subunit inactivated influenza vaccine. CDR1 is SGHDN, CDR2 FVKESK, per germline. V was shortened by 3 bases and J by 3 bases, with 12 bases between the two germline ends. The CDR3 is 15 residues long. MiXCR, applied by TCRdb to the RT-PCR reads, yields one record per CDR3 protein. The sample has 170,000 or so distinct CDR3 sequences; about 10% are singletons. This chain joins TRBV14 and TRBJ2-1; tentative D call: TRBD1 (6 bases). Sequenced here: CD8+ T cells sorted from PBMCs, sampled 23 months after vaccination. The origin of this receptor is a man between 50 and 75 years old who received an inactivated influenza vaccine. In nucleotides, the CDR3 is TGTGCCAGCAGCCAGACTCCAGGGGTCTACAATGAGCAGTTCTTC. Translation gives CASSQTPGVYNEQFF.